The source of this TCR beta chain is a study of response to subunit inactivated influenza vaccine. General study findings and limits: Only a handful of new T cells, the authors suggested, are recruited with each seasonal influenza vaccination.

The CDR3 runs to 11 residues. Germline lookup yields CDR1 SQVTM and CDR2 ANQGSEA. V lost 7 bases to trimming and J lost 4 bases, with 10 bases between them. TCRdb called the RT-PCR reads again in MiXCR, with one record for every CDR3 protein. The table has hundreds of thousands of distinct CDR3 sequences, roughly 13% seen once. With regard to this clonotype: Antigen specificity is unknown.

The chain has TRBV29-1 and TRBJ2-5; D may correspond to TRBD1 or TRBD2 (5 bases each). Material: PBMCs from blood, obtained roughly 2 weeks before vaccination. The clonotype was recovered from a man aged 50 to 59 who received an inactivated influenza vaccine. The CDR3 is CSGGAGETQYF. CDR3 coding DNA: TGCAGCGGTGGGGCGGGAGAGACCCAGTACTTC. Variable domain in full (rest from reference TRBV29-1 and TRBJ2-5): SAVISQKPSRDICQRGTSLTIQCQVDSQVTMMFWYRQQPGQSLTLIATANQGSEATYESGFVIDKFPISRPNLTFSTLTVSNMSPEDSSIYLCSGGAGETQYFGPGTRLLVL.